The T cell receptor beta chain described here comes from a study of beta chain features in type 1 diabetes. As for the study in general: Across the samples, roughly 98 million sorted cells were examined in total.

About this clone: Its specificity is not known.

The isolated RNA, all of it, was reverse transcribed, so expressed TCRB transcripts were what got sequenced. The table came from immunoSEQ multiplex PCR; TCRdb's copy has only in-frame clones and leaves some out. The profile covers fewer than 200,000 clones, with about a tenth appearing a single time and roughly 0.5% taken by the ten largest. Notes on the study in general: Among patients, naive, central memory and Treg TCRB repertoires appeared more similar than among healthy donors. When Type 1 diabetes patients were examined, their TCRB CDR3s proved moderately but significantly shorter in all four CD4+ subsets.

CD45RO/CCR7/CD25/CD127/CD95/CD27 separated CD4+ naive, central memory, regulatory and stem cell-like memory cells by sorting. Trimming cost V 1 base and J 1 base, with 8 bases left between them. The CDR3 extends over 15 amino acids. Germline CDR1 LNHNV, CDR2 YYDKDF (reference sequence). This TCR derives from a man aged 25-45 years with type 1 diabetes. The chain employs TRBV15 and TRBJ1-5; the D is unclear. Source material: central memory CD4+ T cells from blood. The CDR3 region is CATSRVPGSNQPQHF. Here the CDR3 DNA reads TGTGCCACCAGCAGAGTTCCAGGCAGCAATCAGCCCCAGCATTTT.